This T cell receptor beta chain was retrieved from a study of OX40 agonist ivuxolimab in advanced cancers. As for the study more broadly: Ivuxolimab was a fully human IgG2 agonistic monoclonal antibody targeting the costimulatory receptor OX40 (CD134). Intravenous ivuxolimab was administered to patients every 2 weeks at six dose levels: 0.01, 0.1, 0.3, 1.5, 3 and 10 mg/kg. Of the approximately 50 dose-escalation patients, hepatocellular carcinoma was present in about 20, melanoma in approximately 15, renal cell carcinoma in 9 and head and neck cancer in 9. In the dose-escalation cohort, more than 75% of patients were male, and the mean age was roughly 60 years, with a range of about 23 to 85. Prior anti-PD-1, anti-PD-L1 or anti-CTLA-4 therapy was permitted, and checkpoint inhibitors had been received by approximately 39% of dose-escalation patients. Partial responses occurred in three dose-escalation patients, of whom one had hepatocellular carcinoma and two had cutaneous melanoma. Peripheral TCRbeta sequencing was intended to test whether TCR sequence diversity was altered and clonal T-cell expansion was caused by ivuxolimab. The monotherapy dose-escalation portion (N ≈ 52 patients) of the phase I ivuxolimab trial is reported in the paper.

Study-level results and caveats: At doses of 0.1 to 3.0 mg/kg, clonal expansion of both CD4+ and CD8+ T cells in blood was seen between baseline and week 6. After ivuxolimab, CD8+ T cells had more expanded clones than CD4+ T cells on average. Low levels of normalized T-cell clonal expansion were also shown by some nonresponding patients. Which antigens the clonally expanded peripheral T cells were specific for was not determined. In the 0.1-3.0 mg/kg groups, partial responders were among the patients with the lowest normalized peripheral clonal expansion, particularly in CD8+ T cells.

The V end gives up 5 bases and the J end 4 bases, leaving 8 bases in the junction not matched to a gene. CDR3 length: 15 amino acids, cysteine to phenylalanine. The CDR3 DNA has 45 bases and is translated from base 1. The CDR1 and CDR2 encoded by the germline V gene are SGHTA and FQGNSA. As for this clone: Its binding antigen is unknown. No qualities accompany the bases; no much larger clone lies one base away.

For sequencing of the TCRbeta CDR3 region, genomic DNA was extracted from the sorted cells. The immunoSEQ Assay was used for sequencing of TCRbeta CDR3 regions. Entries here come from immuneACCESS through TCRdb and include only in-frame sequences with V and J called. Some clones fail to appear in such tables; in the studies checked, an unresolved V gene covers under half of the shortfall, and the cause of the remainder is unknown. A total of 60,000 to 85,000 clones appear in this sample, roughly 89% of them only once. Around 2.5% of the sample comes from the top ten. The trial excluded patients who had a history of autoimmune disease or were on systemic immunosuppression. Peripheral blood for TCR sequencing was collected from all dose cohorts at baseline, on cycle 4 day 1, and on cycle 7 day 1. Samples were obtained from an open-label, multicenter, first-in-human phase I dose-escalation trial of ivuxolimab. Adults with locally advanced or metastatic melanoma, renal cell, hepatocellular, or head and neck squamous cell carcinoma were enrolled in the trial. Before TCR sequencing, CD4+ T cells and CD8+ T cells were sorted from peripheral blood as separate populations.

The input for sequencing was CD4+ or CD8+ T cells sorted from blood, taken in a trial of the OX40 agonist ivuxolimab. The sequence came from an adult with an advanced solid tumor such as melanoma, head and neck, liver or kidney cancer. The chain uses TRBV7-2 and TRBJ1-3; 7 middle bases align to TRBD1. The bases read TGTGCCAGCAGCCCCTGGGTGGACAGGGGAAACACCATATATTTT. Its product reads: CASSPWVDRGNTIYF.